This T cell receptor beta chain was sequenced during a study of cytomegalovirus exposure and HLA in healthy donors. Study-wide results and caveats: Sequencing likely generated an artifact that appeared as a cluster of highly shared sequence variants. There were some public TCRs occurring in many donors, but most TCR sequences were rare.

PCR involved 60 Vbeta and 13 Jbeta primers. Sequencing used immunoSEQ multiplex PCR; TCRdb keeps in-frame clones, though not all of them. This repertoire shows roughly 140,000 clones, just under 65% found once; its top ten account for 6% to 8.5%. With 1 base clipped from V and 1 base from J, the junction kept 5 bases outside the gene matches. CDR1 is SGHAT and CDR2 is FQNNGV in the germline V gene. This CDR3 region has 18 residues. Details on this clone: No antigen is known for it.

This rearrangement joins TRBV11-2 to TRBJ2-3; 13 nucleotides agree with TRBD2. This TCR was recovered from a woman in her sixties in good health and CMV-seropositive. The sequenced sample consisted of PBMCs. This CDR3 is CASSLAGLAGRGTDTQYF. Written as DNA, the CDR3 is TGTGCCAGCAGCTTAGCGGGACTAGCGGGACGGGGCACAGATACGCAGTATTTT.